These 25 T cell receptor beta chains came from one sample sequenced in a study of T cells in Graves' hyperthyroidism and ophthalmopathy. RNA transcripts yielded amplified TCR beta CDR3 regions. A set of HTBI primers served as the primers for a first-round RT-PCR of the TCR CDR3. TCRdb passed the multiplex PCR reads through MiXCR, listing each CDR3 protein once. Among 600,000 or so distinct CDR3 sequences, just over 45% were seen once, and the ten largest hold nearly 8.5%. Material for sequencing was peripheral blood or thyroid tissue (not recorded which). Receptors originate from a woman younger than 30 with Graves' hyperthyroidism.

The chain carries TRBV5-1 and TRBJ1-4; 11 nucleotides align to TRBD1. Germline assignment: CDR1 SGHRS and CDR2 YFSETQ. The trim removed 1 base at V and 5 bases at J, leaving 7 bases unmatched. The CDR3 totals 17 residues. DNA of the CDR3: TGCGCCAGCAGCTTGACTCCGGGACAGGGGGAGAATGAAAAACTGTTTTTT. Its protein product is CASSLTPGQGENEKLFF.

This clonotype was observed many times. Sequence at one end of the junction differs from germline and may be a read error. Here the CDR3 reads CASSSTSGTYEQYF. For the CDR3, the DNA is TGTGCCAGCAGCTCGACTAGCGGAACCTACGAGCAGTACTTC. The chain joins TRBV5-1 to TRBJ2-7, with 9 bases fitting TRBD2. Germline V CDR1 and CDR2: SGHRS, YFSETQ. The CDR3 totals 14 residues.

The rearrangement uses TRBV12-5 and TRBJ1-5, with 12 bases that match TRBD1. The trim removed 10 bases at V and 4 bases at J, leaving 8 bases unmatched. Germline V gives CDR1 LGHNT, CDR2 FRNRAP. The CDR3 is 15 residues long. The CDR3 reads CAIRDRGRDNQPQHF. In DNA form, the CDR3 reads TGTGCTATTCGGGACAGGGGGCGCGATAATCAGCCCCAGCATTTT.

The chain joins TRBV5-4 to TRBJ1-3; TRBD1 is a possible D gene (5 bases). V was pared by 4 bases and J by 3 bases, with 14 bases between. Germline CDR1 is SGHNT and CDR2 is YYREEE (reference sequence). The CDR3 spans 15 residues. CDR3 sequence: CASSGRQRGGNTIYF. As DNA, the CDR3 is TGTGCCAGCAGCGGTAGACAGAGAGGTGGAAACACCATATATTTT.

The chain's CDR3 is CASSHREGTYEQYF. DNA for the CDR3: TGCGCCAGCAGCCACCGGGAAGGAACCTACGAGCAGTACTTC. The gene calls are TRBV4-1 and TRBJ2-7; possible D gene TRBD2, 5 bases. Looked up from germline, CDR1 is MGHRA and CDR2 is YSYEKL. The CDR3 totals 14 residues. The germline V and J ends were trimmed by 3 bases and 2 bases, with 11 bases remaining between them.

The V and J genes are TRBV29-1 and TRBJ2-7; 12 bases are a match to TRBD1. V dropped 0 bases and J dropped 5; count of bases not matched to a gene: 2. Germline lookup yields CDR1 SQVTM and CDR2 ANQGSEA. The CDR3 has 14 residues. The CDR3 spells CSVEDGTGGDEQYF. For the CDR3, the DNA is TGCAGCGTTGAAGACGGGACAGGGGGCGACGAGCAGTACTTC.

V and J are TRBV2 and TRBJ2-5; 11 nucleotides match TRBD2. Looked up from germline, CDR1 is SNHLY and CDR2 is FYNNEI. Losses at the gene ends were 6 bases for V and 5 bases for J; bases not matched to a gene: 8. This CDR3 comprises 15 residues. CDR3: CASSRTSGSHETQYF. The CDR3 nucleotides read TGTGCCAGCAGCCGAACTAGCGGGAGCCACGAGACCCAGTACTTC.

In regard to this clonotype: Sequence at one end of the junction differs from germline and may be a read error. The chain couples TRBV7-4 to TRBJ2-5; D unclear. Germline CDR1 SGHVT, CDR2 SQSDAQ. The CDR3 is 13 amino acids. CDR3 loop: CASSVLGQEAQYF. The CDR3 region has the DNA TGTGCCAGCAGCGTATTAGGCCAAGAGGCCCAGTACTTC.

This clonotype was counted many times. The chain combines TRBV10-3 with TRBJ2-7; no firm D call. V shed 0 bases and J shed 3 bases, with 6 bases lying between them. The CDR3 consists of 13 residues. Germline V gives CDR1 ENHRY, CDR2 SYGVKD. CDR3 bases: TGTGCCATCAGTGAGTCGCCCAGCTACGAGCAGTACTTC. Amino acids: CAISESPSYEQYF.

Ten or more counts support this clonotype. This chain connects TRBV11-2 to TRBJ1-2; D may be TRBD1 (5 bases). Germline assignment: CDR1 SGHAT and CDR2 FQNNGV. V lost 0 bases to trimming and J lost 2 bases, with 10 bases between them. The CDR3 length is 15 residues. CDR3 amino acids: CASSLDRKGNYGYTF. As DNA, the CDR3 is TGTGCCAGCAGCTTAGATAGGAAGGGGAACTATGGCTACACCTTC. The entire variable domain, with the rest obtained from reference TRBV11-2 and TRBJ1-2, is as follows: EAGVAQSPRYKIIEKRQSVAFWCNPISGHATLYWYQQILGQGPKLLIQFQNNGVVDDSQLPKDRFSAERLKGVDSTLKIQPAKLEDSAVYLCASSLDRKGNYGYTFGSGTRLTVV.

The gene calls are TRBV11-1 and TRBJ1-2; D is undetermined. The CDR3 length is 12 residues. Trimming took 8 bases from V and 2 from J, leaving 9 bases between them. Germline V CDR1 and CDR2: SGHAT, FQDESV (reference sequence). CDR3 DNA sequence: TGTGCCAGCTGGGCCGGAAACTATGGCTACACCTTC. Encoded protein: CASWAGNYGYTF.

The chain has TRBV12-3 or TRBV12-4 and TRBJ2-7, with 8 bases that match TRBD1. CDR3 length: 12 amino acids. The V segment lost 8 bases and the J segment 4 bases; nucleotides outside the gene matches: 4. CDR3 region: CASGTGRYEQYF. Here the CDR3 DNA reads TGTGCCAGCGGGACAGGTCGATACGAGCAGTACTTC.

Note on this clonotype: The CDR3 carries no conserved terminal phenylalanine or tryptophan, so it likely arises from a read error. The J gene is TRBJ1-1, the V gene TRBV10-3; 7 bases fit TRBD1. J lost 3 bases, V lost 2 bases, and 9 bases had no gene match. This CDR3 spans 16 amino acids. Germline V gene sequence: CDR1 ENHRY, CDR2 SYGVKD. CDR3: CAISETRGRGDTEAFL. CDR3 DNA: TGTGCCATCAGTGAGACGCGAGGCAGGGGGGACACTGAAGCTTTCCTT.

This clonotype showed up just once. V and J are TRBV2 and TRBJ2-7; 8 positions match TRBD2. Germline V gene data show CDR1 as SNHLY and CDR2 as FYNNEI. V lost 8 bases to trimming and J lost 3 bases; unmatched junction nucleotides: 3. This CDR3 contains 12 residues. The DNA of the CDR3 is TGTGCCAGCGCGGGACTAGGCTACGAGCAGTACTTC. Its protein product is CASAGLGYEQYF.

This clonotype came up a few times. The germline gene is not matched at one end of the junction; a read error may be the cause. This chain uses TRBV10-3 with TRBJ2-7; D might be TRBD1 (6 bases). This CDR3 has 15 residues. The germline V gene encodes CDR1 ENHRY and CDR2 SYGVKD. CDR3 region: CASSSPGTNSYEQYF. The CDR3 coding sequence is TGTGCCAGCAGTTCCCCCGGGACAAATAGCTACGAGCAGTACTTC.

The chain uses TRBV12-3 or TRBV12-4 and TRBJ1-4, with D possibly being TRBD1 (5 bases). The CDR3 contains 13 residues. Trimming took off 6 bases at V and 14 bases at J, with 19 bases between the two ends. In DNA form, the CDR3 reads TGTGCCAGCAGCTCGGGACTCTCTCTTCGGCTGTTTTTT. Translating it yields CASSSGLSLRLFF.

The DNA for the CDR3 is TGTGCCAGCAGCGTAGAGGACAGGGACTATGGCTACACCTTC. Protein sequence: CASSVEDRDYGYTF. This rearrangement joins TRBV9 to TRBJ1-2, with 8 bases lining up with TRBD1. This CDR3 has 14 amino acids. Germline CDR1 SGDLS, CDR2 YYNGEE. Trimming removed 0 bases from V and 3 bases from J; junction bases left unmatched: 1.

This clonotype has a count of ten or more. The chain combines TRBV7-9 with TRBJ1-6, with D uncertain. The CDR3 is 15 amino acids. The ends were cut back, 6 bases at V and 5 bases at J, with 14 bases in the middle. Germline CDR1 and CDR2: SEHNR and FQNEAQ (reference sequence). The chain's CDR3 is CASSSITENNSPLHF. The DNA for the CDR3 is TGTGCCAGCAGTTCCATCACAGAAAATAATTCACCCCTCCACTTT. The whole variable domain, filled in from reference TRBV7-9 and TRBJ1-6, reads DTGVSQNPRHKITKRGQNVTFRCDPISEHNRLYWYRQTLGQGPEFLTYFQNEAQLEKSRLLSDRFSAERPKGSFSTLEIQRTEQGDSAMYLCASSSITENNSPLHFGNGTRLTVT.

Regarding this clonotype: At one boundary the junction diverges from the germline segment, which might be a read error. The chain recombines TRBV7-2 with TRBJ2-5, with D tentatively TRBD2 (6 bases). The germline gives CDR1 SGHTA, CDR2 FQGNSA. CDR3 size: 13 residues. CDR3: CASTLGDWETQYF. The CDR3, as DNA: TGTGCCAGCACCTTAGGGGACTGGGAGACCCAGTACTTC.

This clonotype has only a few counts. A read error is likely, as this CDR3 ends without the conserved phenylalanine or tryptophan. The DNA is left out, because the CDR3 cannot be placed on it with certainty; the CDR3 is given as TCRdb lists it. The chain combines TRBV20-1 with TRBJ2-7; the table's D call, TRBD2, has no DNA check behind it. A total of 8 residues make up the CDR3, ends included. Germline-derived CDR1 and CDR2 are DFQATT and SNEGSKA (reference sequence). CDR3 in amino acids: CSAMGLAG.

This chain's CDR3 is CATSDPSGRAANTGELFF. The CDR3 DNA reads TGTGCCACCAGTGATCCGAGCGGGAGGGCCGCGAACACCGGGGAGCTGTTTTTT. V is TRBV24-1 and J is TRBJ2-2, with TRBD2 matching 10 bases. Germline V gene sequence: CDR1 KGHDR, CDR2 SFDVKD. The J segment lost 0 bases and the V segment lost 3 bases, leaving 6 bases of the junction unmatched. The CDR3 has 18 amino acids.

This clonotype was seen repeatedly, ten times or more. The CDR3 is CSVEDRGTLYEQYF. The CDR3 coding sequence is TGCAGCGTTGAGGATCGCGGGACTCTTTACGAGCAGTACTTC. The rearrangement joins TRBV29-1 to TRBJ2-7; possible D gene TRBD2, 6 bases. This CDR3 has 14 amino acids. The germline V gene has CDR1 SQVTM and CDR2 ANQGSEA. Trimming took off 3 bases at V and 4 bases at J, with 16 bases between the two ends.

The chain recombines TRBV15 with TRBJ2-7; D unresolved. CDR3 length equals 14 residues. Germline CDR1 is LNHNV and CDR2 is YYDKDF (reference sequence). V shed 0 bases and J shed 8 bases, with 14 bases lying between them. The DNA of the CDR3 is TGTGCCACCAGCAGAGATCCGGCACGGCCCCAGCAGTACTTC. As protein: CATSRDPARPQQYF.

With respect to this clonotype: A much larger clone is a single base away; this may be a read error. V gene TRBV10-2 combines with J gene TRBJ1-2; D unresolved. The V gene's germline CDR1 is WSHSY and CDR2 SAAADI. This CDR3 has 17 residues. The DNA of the CDR3 is TGCGCCAACAGTGAGGGCCCTACGGGGTACGATTGGTATGGCTACACCTTC. Translated: CANSEGPTGYDWYGYTF.

The chain has TRBV12-3 or TRBV12-4 and TRBJ2-7; TRBD2 agrees at 8 bases. Trimming at V came to 6 bases and at J to 1 base, leaving 11 bases not matched to a gene. The CDR3 length is 16 residues. The CDR3 loop reads CASSQDFASGSYEQYF. Here the CDR3 DNA reads TGTGCCAGCAGCCAAGATTTCGCTAGCGGGTCCTACGAGCAGTACTTC.